This T cell receptor (beta chain) derives from a study of STAT3 mutations in large granular lymphocyte leukemia. Study information: Immunosuppressive therapy was given to more than half of T-LGLL patients.

Germline V gene sequence: CDR1 SGHNT, CDR2 YYREEE (reference sequence). V was clipped by 3 bases and J by 5 bases; unmatched bases: 8. The CDR3 runs 14 residues. Of note for this clone: The antigen is unknown.

Sequencing used immunoSEQ multiplex PCR; TCRdb keeps in-frame clones, though not all of them. The data hold tens of thousands of clones, with approximately 94% observed a single time. Overall study findings and caveats: In some patients, a small highly pathogenic clone possibly went undetected. At least one immunodominant TCR beta clonotype appeared in every T-cell large granular lymphocyte leukemia patient.

The chain employs TRBV5-4 and TRBJ2-7; 7 bases are shared with TRBD1. The source material was peripheral blood mononuclear cells. This receptor was obtained from a man aged 40-55 years with T-cell large granular lymphocyte leukemia. Some clones in this sample may be carry-over from other donors' samples. The CDR3 DNA is TGTGCCAGCAGCTCGGGACAGAATAGCGACGAGCAGTACTTC. It yields the protein CASSSGQNSDEQYF.